The 5 T cell receptor beta chains listed next were all sequenced from one sample in a study of blood T cell repertoires in COVID-19. Some clones are missing from TCRdb's copy, which holds only in-frame ones; the method was immunoSEQ multiplex PCR. The profile shows about 190,000 clones, about 83% of them singletons. Sequencing input: peripheral blood. The receptor set was obtained from a man aged 50 or older with active or convalescent COVID-19.

V gene TRBV24-1 combines with J gene TRBJ2-5; D gene unclear. The CDR3 is 12 residues long. Germline loops: CDR1 KGHDR, CDR2 SFDVKD. The V gene lost 6 bases and the J gene lost 3 bases, with 7 bases spanning the gap. CDR3 nucleotides: TGTGCCACCAGTACAACGAAAGAGACCCAGTACTTC. Translating it yields CATSTTKETQYF.

The rearrangement joins TRBV30 to TRBJ2-7; unclear D gene. Trimming removed 3 bases from V and 6 bases from J, with 9 bases in between. This CDR3 is 11 amino acids long. CDR1 and CDR2 from the germline V gene are GTSNPN and SVGIG (reference sequence). The CDR3 here is CAWSAHFEQYF. CDR3 in DNA: TGTGCCTGGAGCGCCCACTTCGAGCAGTACTTC.

This clone showed up just a few times. V is TRBV30 and J is TRBJ1-5, with 7 bases identical to TRBD1. With V trimmed by 1 base and J by 8 bases, 5 bases remained unmatched. This CDR3 comprises 13 residues. CDR1 GTSNPN and CDR2 SVGIG come from the germline V gene (reference sequence). For the CDR3, the DNA is TGTGCCTGGAGTGAACAGGGGCAGGAGCCCCAGCATTTT. Translating it yields CAWSEQGQEPQHF. Supplemented by reference TRBV30 and TRBJ1-5, the full variable domain reads SQTIHQWPATLVQPVGSPLSLECTVEGTSNPNLYWYRQAAGRGLQLLFYSVGIGQISSEVPQNLSASRPQDRQFILSSKKLLLSDSGFYLCAWSEQGQEPQHFGDGTRLSIL.

The genes are TRBV5-1 and TRBJ2-7; D not resolved. In germline, CDR1 is SGHRS, CDR2 YFSETQ. Trimming took off 4 bases at V and 1 base at J, with 9 bases between the two ends. There are 13 residues in the CDR3. The CDR3 DNA is TGCGCCAGCAGCCTTTTTTCGTCCTACGAGCAGTACTTC. Amino acids: CASSLFSSYEQYF.

The V and J genes are TRBV20-1 and TRBJ2-3; perhaps TRBD2 as D (6 bases). Germline V gene data show CDR1 as DFQATT and CDR2 as SNEGSKA (reference sequence). The CDR3 has 11 amino acids. For the CDR3, the DNA is TGCAACCGCGGGGTGGGCGATACGCAGTATTTT. Residues: CNRGVGDTQYF.